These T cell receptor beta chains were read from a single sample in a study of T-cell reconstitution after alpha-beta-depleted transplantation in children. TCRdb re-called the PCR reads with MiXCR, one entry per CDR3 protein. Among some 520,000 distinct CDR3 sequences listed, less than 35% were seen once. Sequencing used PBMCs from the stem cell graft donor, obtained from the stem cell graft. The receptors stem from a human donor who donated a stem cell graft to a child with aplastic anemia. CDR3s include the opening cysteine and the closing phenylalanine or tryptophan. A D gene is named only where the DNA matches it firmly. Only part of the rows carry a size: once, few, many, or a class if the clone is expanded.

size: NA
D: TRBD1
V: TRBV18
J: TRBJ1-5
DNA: TGTGCCAGCTCACCTGACAGGGTTTTTCAGCCCCACCATTTT
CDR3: CASSPDRVFQPHHF

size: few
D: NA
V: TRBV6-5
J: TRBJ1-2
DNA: TGTGCCAGCAGTTACTCCGGGGGGCCCTATGGCTACACCTTC
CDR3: CASSYSGGPYGYTF

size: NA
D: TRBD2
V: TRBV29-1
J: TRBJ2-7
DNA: TGCAGCGTGGCTGGACTAGCTGAAGTGCAGTACTTC
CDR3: CSVAGLAEVQYF

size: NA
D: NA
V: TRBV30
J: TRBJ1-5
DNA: TGTGCCTGGGGGGGGCAATTAAATCAGCCCCAGCATTTT
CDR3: CAWGGQLNQPQHF

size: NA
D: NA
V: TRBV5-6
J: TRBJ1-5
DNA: TGTGCCAGCATCTTGGGCCAGAGCAATCAGCCCCAGCATTTT
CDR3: CASILGQSNQPQHF

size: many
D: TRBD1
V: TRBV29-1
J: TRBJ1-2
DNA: TGCAGCGTCCGACAGGGGTCGGAGGGCTACACCTTC
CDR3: CSVRQGSEGYTF

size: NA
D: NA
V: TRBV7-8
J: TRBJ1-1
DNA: TGTGCCAGCAGCTTCGACTTTGGACTGGCGAACACTGAAGCTTTCTTT
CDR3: CASSFDFGLANTEAFF

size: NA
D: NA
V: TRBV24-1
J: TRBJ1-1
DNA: TGTGCCACCCGTTCGAGTATTGGAAACACTGAAGCTTTCTTT
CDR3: CATRSSIGNTEAFF

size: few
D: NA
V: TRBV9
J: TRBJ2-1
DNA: TGTGCCAGCAGCGTAGCTGGGGCGGCCTCCTACAATGAGCAGTTCTTC
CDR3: CASSVAGAASYNEQFF

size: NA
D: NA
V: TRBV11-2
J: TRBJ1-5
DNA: TGTGCCAGCAGCTTAGGGGGAGCTTATAGCAATCAGCCCCAGCATTTT
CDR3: CASSLGGAYSNQPQHF

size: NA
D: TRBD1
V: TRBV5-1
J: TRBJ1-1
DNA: TGCGCCAGCAGCTCCTACAGGGGTACTGAAGCTTTCTTT
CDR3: CASSSYRGTEAFF

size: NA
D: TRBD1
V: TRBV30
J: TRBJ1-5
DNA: TGTGCCTGGGCCGGGACAGGGGTCAATCAGCCCCAGCATTTT
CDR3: CAWAGTGVNQPQHF

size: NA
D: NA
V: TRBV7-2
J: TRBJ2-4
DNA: TGTGCCAGCAGCCAGCGGAACATTCAGTACTTC
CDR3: CASSQRNIQYF

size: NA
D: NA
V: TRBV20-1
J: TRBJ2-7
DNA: TGCAGTGCTAGGGGACCGTTCTCCTACGAGCAGTACTTC
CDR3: CSARGPFSYEQYF

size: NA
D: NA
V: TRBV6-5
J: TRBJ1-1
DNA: TGTGCCAGCAGTTACGGGGGCCGAAACACTGAAGCTTTCTTT
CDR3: CASSYGGRNTEAFF

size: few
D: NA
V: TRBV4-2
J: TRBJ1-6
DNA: TGTGCCAGCAGCCAAGATGAATCGGCGGTCCAATTTAAGCCCCTCCACTTT
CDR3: CASSQDESAVQFKPLHF

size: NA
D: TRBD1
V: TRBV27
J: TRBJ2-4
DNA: TGTGCCAGCAGTCCCGGGACAGGGGCCGCTCTAGCCAAAAACATTCAGTACTTC
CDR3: CASSPGTGAALAKNIQYF

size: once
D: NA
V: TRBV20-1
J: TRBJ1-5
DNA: TGCAGTGCTAGAGAAAATCTGAAGGGGAATCAGCCCCAGCATTTT
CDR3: CSARENLKGNQPQHF

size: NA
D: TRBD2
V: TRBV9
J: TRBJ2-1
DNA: TGTGCCAGCAGCGTAGGGAGACTAGCGGGAGAAGGTGAGCAGTTCTTC
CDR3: CASSVGRLAGEGEQFF

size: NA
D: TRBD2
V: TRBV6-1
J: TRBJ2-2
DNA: TGTGCCAGCAGCCGGCAGCGGGAGGGAACCGGGGAGCTGTTTTTT
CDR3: CASSRQREGTGELFF

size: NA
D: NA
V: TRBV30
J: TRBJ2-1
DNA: TGTGCCTGGACTAGGTGGATTTCCTACAATGAGCAGTTCTTC
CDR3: CAWTRWISYNEQFF